The 20 T cell receptor beta chains reported below all come from one sample, sequenced in a study of T cells in women clearing cervical HPV infection. TCRdb's table, derived via immunoSEQ multiplex PCR, lists solely in-frame clones and lacks some. The sample data list about 30,000 clones. Sequenced material: blood buffy coat. These receptors originate from a woman between 18 and 75 years old with a cervical HPV16 infection that either progressed to CIN3+ or cleared (not recorded which).

A word on this clone: Sequencing ends 3 residues short of the CDR3 end; the germline J gene provides the rest. This chain connects TRBV11-1 to TRBJ2-7; TRBD1 is a possible D gene (5 bases). V was shortened by 4 bases and J by 4 bases, with 5 bases between the two germline ends. The CDR3 has 11 residues. The V gene's germline CDR1 is SGHAT and CDR2 FQDESV (reference sequence). The CDR3 is CASSSGYEQYF. CDR3 DNA (partial): TGTGCCAGCAGCTCAGGGTACGAG.

Details on this clone: The read terminates 3 residues before the CDR3 end, so the remaining end is supplied by the germline J gene. This chain uses TRBV30 with TRBJ2-3; 9 nucleotides agree with TRBD1. The J segment lost 1 base and the V segment lost 4 bases, leaving 3 bases of the junction unmatched. The CDR3 loop spans 14 amino acids. Germline V gives CDR1 GTSNPN, CDR2 SVGIG (reference sequence). The CDR3 loop reads CAWKQGARTDTQYF. The covered CDR3 bases are TGTGCCTGGAAACAGGGGGCACGCACAGATACG.

Worth noting for this clone: The sequence runs out 3 residues before the end of the CDR3; the remainder is reconstructed from the germline J gene. The chain has TRBV4-2 and TRBJ2-1, with TRBD2 matching 11 bases. The CDR3 has 15 residues. Trimming at V came to 4 bases and at J to 4 bases, leaving 3 bases not matched to a gene. Germline V gene lookup returns CDR1 LGHNA and CDR2 YNFKEQ. The CDR3 bases that were read are TGTGCCAGCAGCCCCCGGACTAGCGGGTACAATGAG. Translating it yields CASSPRTSGYNE. The CDR3 in full is CASSPRTSGYNEQFF.

For this clone: The read finishes 3 residues shy of the CDR3 end, and the germline J gene is used to complete it. The chain is built from TRBV3-1 (or the pseudogene TRBV3-2) and TRBJ2-4, with TRBD2 as a possible D gene (6 bases). Germline lookup yields CDR1 LGHDT and CDR2 YNNKEL (reference sequence). Trimming took 5 bases from V and 6 from J, leaving 11 bases between them. The CDR3 extends over 13 amino acids. CDR3 protein: CASSTPGGNIQYF. The DNA read from the CDR3 is TGTGCCAGCAGCACTCCCGGGGGAAACATT.

CDR3 DNA (partial): TGTGCCAGCAAGGAGGACGAGGGACAGGCCACGTCACCC. The encoded protein is CASKEDEGQATSP. The CDR3 as a whole reads CASKEDEGQATSPLHF. The rearrangement joins TRBV6-4 to TRBJ1-6; 8 bases are shared with TRBD1. The read stops 3 residues short of the end of the CDR3; the missing end is completed from the germline J gene. The CDR3 is made up of 16 amino acids. The germline gives CDR1 MRHNA, CDR2 SNTAGT. V was pared by 7 bases and J by 10 bases, with 15 bases of the junction left unmatched.

A word on this clone: The read comes to an end 3 residues before the CDR3 does, leaving the germline J gene to fill in the end. The genes are TRBV20-1 and TRBJ2-2; 8 bases fit TRBD2. The V gene's germline CDR1 is DFQATT and CDR2 SNEGSKA (reference sequence). V was pared by 2 bases and J by 6 bases, with 11 bases of the junction left unmatched. This CDR3 has 16 residues. The CDR3 loop is CSARKTGTRSPGELFF. The CDR3 DNA, read in part, is TGCAGTGCTAGAAAGACGGGGACTAGAAGCCCCGGGGAG.

Worth noting for this clone: The read comes to an end 3 residues before the CDR3 does, leaving the germline J gene to fill in the end. V gene TRBV2 combines with J gene TRBJ2-5; 9 bases fit TRBD2. Germline V gene lookup returns CDR1 SNHLY and CDR2 FYNNEI. V trimming: 2 bases; J trimming: 5 bases; junction bases outside the gene matches: 9. The CDR3 runs to 16 residues. The CDR3 here is CASSEFGRGGFETQYF. The DNA read from the CDR3 is TGTGCCAGCAGTGAATTCGGGCGGGGGGGCTTCGAGACC.

With regard to this clone: The read comes to an end 3 residues before the CDR3 does, leaving the germline J gene to fill in the end. J is TRBJ2-1 and V is TRBV20-1, with D maybe TRBD1 (5 bases). Trimming shortened V by 5 bases and J by 3 bases, and 20 bases separated the two germline ends. Germline V gene sequence: CDR1 DFQATT, CDR2 SNEGSKA (reference sequence). The CDR3 extends over 16 amino acids. The CDR3: CSAPTELAGNYNEQFF. CDR3 bases read: TGCAGTGCTCCGACAGAGCTGGCAGGGAACTACAATGAG.

Of note for this clone: The read ends 3 residues before the CDR3 terminus; that terminus is restored from the germline J gene. Other nucleotide sequences in the sample specify the same CDR3. The chain has TRBV20-1 and TRBJ1-1, with D possibly TRBD1 on 5 matching bases. Germline V CDR1 and CDR2: DFQATT, SNEGSKA (reference sequence). This CDR3 is built from 15 residues. This CDR3 is CSARDGGEESTEAFF. CDR3 DNA (partial): TGCAGTGCTAGAGATGGGGGGGAGGAAAGCACCGAA.

Concerning this clone: The sequence runs out 3 residues before the end of the CDR3; the remainder is reconstructed from the germline J gene. The genes are TRBV6-4 and TRBJ2-2; possible D gene TRBD1, 5 bases. Germline CDR1 MRHNA, CDR2 SNTAGT. The CDR3 spans 13 residues. The V gene lost 2 bases and the J gene lost 6 bases, with 7 bases spanning the gap. CDR3 sequence reads: CASSDRTSGELFF. Partial CDR3 DNA: TGTGCCAGCAGTGACAGGACATCCGGGGAG.

Comment on this clone: The CDR3 goes on 3 residues after the read ends, and that part is filled in from the germline J gene. The J gene is TRBJ1-6, the V gene TRBV7-2; D is unresolved. The CDR3 runs to 14 residues. V lost 0 bases and J 8 bases, leaving 8 bases between the germline ends. From germline, CDR1 is SGHTA and CDR2 FQGNSA. The DNA read from the CDR3 is TGTGCCAGCAGCTTAGCAGGGCAGCATTCACCC. Translated, it gives CASSLAGQHSP. The full CDR3 sequence reads CASSLAGQHSPLHF.

Turning to this clone: The read ends 3 residues before the CDR3 terminus; that terminus is restored from the germline J gene. The V and J genes are TRBV13 and TRBJ1-4, with 10 bases that match TRBD1. This CDR3 region has 14 residues. V lost 3 bases, J lost 6 bases, and 1 base stayed unmatched. Germline assignment: CDR1 PRHDT and CDR2 FYEKMQ (reference sequence). The covered CDR3 bases are TGTGCCAGCAGCTTTGGGACAGGGGATGAAAAA. Translation gives CASSFGTGDEK. The CDR3, in full, reads CASSFGTGDEKLFF. The full variable domain, its missing parts supplied by reference TRBV13 and TRBJ1-4, is AAGVIQSPRHLIKEKRETATLKCYPIPRHDTVYWYQQGPGQDPQFLISFYEKMQSDKGSIPDRFSAQQFSDYHSELNMSSLELGDSALYFCASSFGTGDEKLFFGSGTQLSVL.

As regards this clone: Read data end 3 residues before the CDR3 end; the end is taken from the germline J gene. In the same sample, other DNA sequences code for this CDR3. The V and J genes are TRBV6-2 or TRBV6-3 and TRBJ2-3; 10 bases fit TRBD2. CDR1 MNHEY and CDR2 SVGEGT come from the germline V gene. This CDR3 is 15 amino acids long. J gave up 0 bases and V 5 bases, and 2 bases lay outside the gene matches. Incomplete CDR3 DNA: TGTGCCAGCAGTGCGACTAGCGGGAGCACAGATACG. Translating gives CASSATSGSTDT. The CDR3 reads in full as CASSATSGSTDTQYF.

As for this clone: Read data end 3 residues before the CDR3 end; the end is taken from the germline J gene. J is TRBJ2-3 and V is TRBV18; 8 nucleotides line up with TRBD1. This CDR3 region has 17 residues. V shed 1 base, J shed 4 bases, and the junction held 10 bases outside the gene matches. Germline V gives CDR1 KGHSH, CDR2 LQKENI. CDR3 DNA (partial): TGTGCCAGCTCACCACTTGAGTTTACAGGGGGGCCAGATACG. Its translation is CASSPLEFTGGPDT. The entire CDR3 protein is CASSPLEFTGGPDTQYF. The whole variable domain, remainder taken from reference TRBV18 and TRBJ2-3, is NAGVMQNPRHLVRRRGQEARLRCSPMKGHSHVYWYRQLPEEGLKFMVYLQKENIIDESGMPKERFSAEFPKEGPSILRIQQVVRGDSAAYFCASSPLEFTGGPDTQYFGPGTRLTVL.

As for this clone: The read terminates 3 residues before the CDR3 end, so the remaining end is supplied by the germline J gene. The genes are TRBV6-4 and TRBJ2-7; TRBD2 aligns across 8 bases. Losses at the gene ends were 3 bases for V and 3 bases for J; bases not matched to a gene: 7. The CDR3 length is 15 residues. Germline V CDR1 and CDR2: MRHNA, SNTAGT. The CDR3 bases that were read are TGTGCCAGCAGTGAGCAACCAGCGGGGGTCTACGAG. As protein: CASSEQPAGVYE. The entire CDR3 protein reads CASSEQPAGVYEQYF.

A note on this clone: The CDR3 end lies 3 residues beyond the end of the read and is filled in from the germline J gene. This chain joins TRBV12-3 or TRBV12-4 and TRBJ1-6, with unresolved D. V was trimmed by 0 bases and J by 7 bases, leaving 10 bases between them. This CDR3 is 15 amino acids long. The CDR3 DNA, read in part, is TGTGCCAGCAGTTTAGCGAGCCGGGGAAATTCACCC. This encodes CASSLASRGNSP. The CDR3 in its entirety is CASSLASRGNSPLHF.

The CDR3 spells CASSDRGFIEQYF. CDR3 DNA, as far as it was read: TGTGCCAGCTCGGACAGGGGGTTTATCGAG. The chain is built from TRBV18 and TRBJ2-7; 10 bases match TRBD1. The CDR3 end falls 3 residues outside the read, so it is completed with the germline J gene. V lost 6 bases to trimming and J lost 6 bases; unmatched junction nucleotides: 5. Germline V CDR1 and CDR2: KGHSH, LQKENI. CDR3 length: 13 residues.

On this clone itself: Read sequence stops 3 residues before the CDR3 end, and the germline J gene provides the missing end. This chain uses TRBV10-3 with TRBJ1-6; 8 bases agree with TRBD1. V shed 5 bases, J shed 7 bases, and the junction held 7 bases outside the gene matches. Germline loops: CDR1 ENHRY, CDR2 SYGVKD. The CDR3 is made up of 15 amino acids. CDR3 region: CAISRSGTGNSPLHF. The sequenced part of the CDR3 DNA is TGTGCCATCAGTAGATCCGGGACAGGAAATTCACCC.

A word on this clone: Compared with germline, one end of the junction differs, possibly owing to a read error. With the read ending 3 residues before the CDR3 end, the germline J gene is used to fill in that end. J is TRBJ2-1 and V is TRBV7-6, with TRBD1 matching 7 bases. The CDR3 totals 16 residues. Germline CDR1 is SGHVS and CDR2 is FNYEAQ. The CDR3 DNA, read in part, is TGTGCCAGCAGCTCCAGGGACAGCGCCTCCTTCAATGAG. Translated: CASSSRDSASFNE. The complete CDR3 reads CASSSRDSASFNEQFF.

Concerning this clone: With the read ending 3 residues before the CDR3 end, the germline J gene is used to fill in that end. The rearrangement uses TRBV20-1 and TRBJ2-7, with TRBD2 identical over 11 bases. CDR1 DFQATT and CDR2 SNEGSKA come from the germline V gene (reference sequence). V lost 7 bases and J lost 4; bases outside the gene matches: 6. The CDR3 length is 13 residues. This CDR3 reads CSVLAGGRYEQYF. CDR3 DNA, as far as it was read: TGCAGTGTTCTAGCGGGGGGACGATACGAG.